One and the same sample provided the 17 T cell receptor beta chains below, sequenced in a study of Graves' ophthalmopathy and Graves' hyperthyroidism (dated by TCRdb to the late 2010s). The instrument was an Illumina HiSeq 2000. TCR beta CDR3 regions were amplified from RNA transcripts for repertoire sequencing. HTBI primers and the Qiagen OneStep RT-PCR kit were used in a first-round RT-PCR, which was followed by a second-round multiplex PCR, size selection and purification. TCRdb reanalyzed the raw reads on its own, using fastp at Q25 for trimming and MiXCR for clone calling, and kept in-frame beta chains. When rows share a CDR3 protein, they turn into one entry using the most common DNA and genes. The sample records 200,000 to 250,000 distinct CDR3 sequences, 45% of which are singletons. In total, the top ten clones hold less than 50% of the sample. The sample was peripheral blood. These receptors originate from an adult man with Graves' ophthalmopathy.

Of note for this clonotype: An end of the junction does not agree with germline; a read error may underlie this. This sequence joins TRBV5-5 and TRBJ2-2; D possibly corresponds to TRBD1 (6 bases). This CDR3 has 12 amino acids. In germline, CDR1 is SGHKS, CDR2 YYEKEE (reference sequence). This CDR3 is CASSLGGQGAVF. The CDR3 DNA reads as TGTGCCAGCAGCTTAGGGGGTCAGGGAGCTGTTTTT.

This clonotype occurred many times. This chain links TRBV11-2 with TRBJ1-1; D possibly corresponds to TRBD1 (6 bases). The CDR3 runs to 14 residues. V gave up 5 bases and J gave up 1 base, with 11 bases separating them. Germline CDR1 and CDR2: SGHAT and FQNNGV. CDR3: CASSPGQTNTEAFF. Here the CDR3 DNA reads TGTGCCAGCAGCCCCGGACAGACGAACACTGAAGCTTTCTTT.

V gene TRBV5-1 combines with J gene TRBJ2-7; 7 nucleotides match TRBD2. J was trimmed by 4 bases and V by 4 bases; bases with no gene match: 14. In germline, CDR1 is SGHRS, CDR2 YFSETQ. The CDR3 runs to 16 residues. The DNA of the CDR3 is TGCGCCAGCAGCCATTCCGGAACTAGCGAATATTACGAGCAGTACTTC. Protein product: CASSHSGTSEYYEQYF. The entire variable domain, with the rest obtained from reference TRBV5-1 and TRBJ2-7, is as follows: KAGVTQTPRYLIKTRGQQVTLSCSPISGHRSVSWYQQTPGQGLQFLFEYFSETQRNKGNFPGRFSGRQFSNSRSEMNVSTLELGDSALYLCASSHSGTSEYYEQYFGPGTRLTVT.

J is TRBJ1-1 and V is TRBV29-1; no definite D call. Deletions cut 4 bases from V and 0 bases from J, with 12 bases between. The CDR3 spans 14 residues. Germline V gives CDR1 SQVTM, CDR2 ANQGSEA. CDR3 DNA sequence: TGCAGCGTTGTCTGGGAACTTATGAACACTGAAGCTTTCTTT. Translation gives CSVVWELMNTEAFF.

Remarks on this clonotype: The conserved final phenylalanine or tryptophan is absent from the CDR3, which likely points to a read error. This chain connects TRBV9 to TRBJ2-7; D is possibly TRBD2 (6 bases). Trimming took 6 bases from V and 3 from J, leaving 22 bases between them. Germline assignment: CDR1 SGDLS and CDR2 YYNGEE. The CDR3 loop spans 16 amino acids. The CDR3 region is CASNRGGTATVYEQYL. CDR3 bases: TGTGCCAGCAACCGGGGAGGAACAGCTACAGTCTACGAGCAGTACCTC.

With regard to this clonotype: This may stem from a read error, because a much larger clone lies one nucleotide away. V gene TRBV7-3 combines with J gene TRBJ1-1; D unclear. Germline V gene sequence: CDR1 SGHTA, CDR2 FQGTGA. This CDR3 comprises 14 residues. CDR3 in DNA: TGTCCCAGCAGCGCGACCCGTGGGGACACTGAAGCTTTCTTT. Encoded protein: CPSSATRGDTEAFF.

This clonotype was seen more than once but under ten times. The CDR3 sequence: CSAREGPLHF. In DNA, the CDR3 is TGCAGTGCTAGAGAAGGGCCCCTCCACTTT. V usage is TRBV20-1 and J usage is TRBJ1-6, with D unclear. The V end lost 0 bases, the J end lost 13 bases, and 4 bases lay between the germline ends. CDR1 DFQATT and CDR2 SNEGSKA come from the germline V gene (reference sequence). The CDR3 is 10 amino acids.

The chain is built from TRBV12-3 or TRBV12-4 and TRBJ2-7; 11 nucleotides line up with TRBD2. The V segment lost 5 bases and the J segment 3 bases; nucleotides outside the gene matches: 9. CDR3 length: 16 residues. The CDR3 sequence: CASSPDPTSGSYEQYF. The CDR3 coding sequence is TGTGCCAGCAGTCCCGACCCTACTAGCGGGAGCTACGAGCAGTACTTC.

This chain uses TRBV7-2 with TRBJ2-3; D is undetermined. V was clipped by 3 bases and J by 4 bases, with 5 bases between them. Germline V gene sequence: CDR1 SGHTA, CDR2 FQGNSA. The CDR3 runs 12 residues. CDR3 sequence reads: CASSFTADTQYF. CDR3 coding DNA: TGTGCCAGCAGCTTTACGGCAGATACGCAGTATTTT.

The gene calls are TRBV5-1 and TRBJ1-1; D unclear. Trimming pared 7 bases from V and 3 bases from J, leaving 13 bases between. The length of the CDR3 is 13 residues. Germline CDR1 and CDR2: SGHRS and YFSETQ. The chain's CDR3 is CASGEGGDTEAFF. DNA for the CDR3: TGCGCCAGCGGCGAGGGAGGCGACACTGAAGCTTTCTTT.

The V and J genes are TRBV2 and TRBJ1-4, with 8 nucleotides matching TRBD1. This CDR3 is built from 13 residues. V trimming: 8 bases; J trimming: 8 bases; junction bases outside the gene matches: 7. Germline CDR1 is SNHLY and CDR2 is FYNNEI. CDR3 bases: TGTGCCAGCCGACAGGGGATGAGAGAAAAACTGTTTTTT. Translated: CASRQGMREKLFF.

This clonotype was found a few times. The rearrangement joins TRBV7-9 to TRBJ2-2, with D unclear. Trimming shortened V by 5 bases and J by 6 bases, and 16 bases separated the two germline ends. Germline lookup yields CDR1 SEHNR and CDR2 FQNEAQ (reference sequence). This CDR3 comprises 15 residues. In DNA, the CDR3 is TGTGCCAGCAGCCTTCGGGCAGTATGGGCCGGGGAGCTGTTTTTT. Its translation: CASSLRAVWAGELFF.

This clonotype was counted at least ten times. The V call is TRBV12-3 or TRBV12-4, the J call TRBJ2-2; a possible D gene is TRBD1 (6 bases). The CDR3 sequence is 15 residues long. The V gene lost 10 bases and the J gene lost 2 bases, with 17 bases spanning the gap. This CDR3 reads CATSSRDINTGELFF. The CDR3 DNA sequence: TGTGCCACAAGCTCCCGGGACATAAACACCGGGGAGCTGTTTTTT.

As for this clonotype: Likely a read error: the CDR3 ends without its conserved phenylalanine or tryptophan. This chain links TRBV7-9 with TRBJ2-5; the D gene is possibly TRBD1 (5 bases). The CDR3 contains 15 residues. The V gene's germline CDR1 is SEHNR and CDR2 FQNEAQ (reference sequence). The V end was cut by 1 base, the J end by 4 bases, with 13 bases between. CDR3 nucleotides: TGTGCCAGCAGCTTAGAGGCCAGTGGGGCAGAGACCCAGTACTCC. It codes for CASSLEASGAETQYS.

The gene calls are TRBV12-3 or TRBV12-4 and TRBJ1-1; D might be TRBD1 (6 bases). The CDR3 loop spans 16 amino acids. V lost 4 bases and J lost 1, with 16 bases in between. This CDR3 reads CASSSAPGEPNTEAFF. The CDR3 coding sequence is TGTGCCAGCAGTTCGGCCCCAGGGGAACCGAACACTGAAGCTTTCTTT.

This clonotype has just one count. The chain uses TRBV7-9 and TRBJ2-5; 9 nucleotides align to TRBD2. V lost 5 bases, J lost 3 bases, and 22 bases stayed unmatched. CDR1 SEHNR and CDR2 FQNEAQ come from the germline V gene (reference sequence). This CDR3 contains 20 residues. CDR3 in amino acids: CASSLYRLAVGPLSEETQYF. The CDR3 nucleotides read TGTGCCAGCAGCCTTTACAGACTAGCGGTGGGGCCATTGAGTGAAGAGACCCAGTACTTC.

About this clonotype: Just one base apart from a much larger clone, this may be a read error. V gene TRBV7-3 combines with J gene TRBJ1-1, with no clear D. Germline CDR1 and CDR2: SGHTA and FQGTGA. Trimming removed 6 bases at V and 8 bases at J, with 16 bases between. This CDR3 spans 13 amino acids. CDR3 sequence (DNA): TGTGCCAGCAGTCTTAACTTACGTGGCGAAGCTTTCTTT. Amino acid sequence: CASSLNLRGEAFF. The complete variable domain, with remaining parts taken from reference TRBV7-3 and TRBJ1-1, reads GAGVSQTPSNKVTEKGKYVELRCDPISGHTALYWYRQSLGQGPEFLIYFQGTGAADDSGLPNDRFFAVRPEGSVSTLKIQRTERGDSAVYLCASSLNLRGEAFFGQGTRLTVV.